The T cell receptor beta chain described here comes from a study of T-cell reconstitution after alpha-beta-depleted transplantation in children. During its preparation, the TCRbeta library received unique molecular identifiers. TCRdb called the PCR reads again in MiXCR, with one record for every CDR3 protein. The table has approximately 500,000 distinct CDR3 sequences, 20% to 30% seen once. On this clonotype itself: Its antigen is undetermined.

The CDR3 spans 13 residues. Trimming removed 2 bases from V and 3 bases from J, with 7 bases in between. Germline V lookup: CDR1 WSHSY, CDR2 SAAADI. Broader study findings: Surviving thymic progenitors and recipient T cells were the source of high TCRbeta diversity at day 60 in some patients. Among T cells one year after transplant, newly produced cells accounted for most counts and diversity. Where alpha-beta T cells came from about two months after transplant was reportedly several hundred expanded graft clones.

The sample in question was PBMCs, obtained before TCRalphabeta/CD19-depleted stem cell transplant. This TCR came from a boy less than two years old with Wiskott-Aldrich syndrome, due to receive a stem cell transplant. V is TRBV10-2 and J is TRBJ1-2; D is uncertain. The CDR3 nucleotides are TGCGCCAGCAGTGAGAGCGTTGACTATGGCTACACCTTC. It codes for CASSESVDYGYTF.